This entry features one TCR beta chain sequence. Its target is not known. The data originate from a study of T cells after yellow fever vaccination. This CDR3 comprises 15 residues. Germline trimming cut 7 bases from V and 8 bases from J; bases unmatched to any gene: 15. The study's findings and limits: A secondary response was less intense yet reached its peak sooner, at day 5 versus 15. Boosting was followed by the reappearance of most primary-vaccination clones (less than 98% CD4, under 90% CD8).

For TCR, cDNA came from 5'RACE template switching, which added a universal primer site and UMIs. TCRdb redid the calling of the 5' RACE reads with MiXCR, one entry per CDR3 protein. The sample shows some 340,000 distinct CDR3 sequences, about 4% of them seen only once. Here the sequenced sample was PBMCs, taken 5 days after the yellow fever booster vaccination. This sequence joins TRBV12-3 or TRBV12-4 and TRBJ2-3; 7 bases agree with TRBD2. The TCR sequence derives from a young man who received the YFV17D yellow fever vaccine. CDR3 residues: CASTNRNGGGGTQYF. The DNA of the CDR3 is TGTGCCAGCACCAACCGGAACGGCGGGGGTGGTACGCAGTATTTT.